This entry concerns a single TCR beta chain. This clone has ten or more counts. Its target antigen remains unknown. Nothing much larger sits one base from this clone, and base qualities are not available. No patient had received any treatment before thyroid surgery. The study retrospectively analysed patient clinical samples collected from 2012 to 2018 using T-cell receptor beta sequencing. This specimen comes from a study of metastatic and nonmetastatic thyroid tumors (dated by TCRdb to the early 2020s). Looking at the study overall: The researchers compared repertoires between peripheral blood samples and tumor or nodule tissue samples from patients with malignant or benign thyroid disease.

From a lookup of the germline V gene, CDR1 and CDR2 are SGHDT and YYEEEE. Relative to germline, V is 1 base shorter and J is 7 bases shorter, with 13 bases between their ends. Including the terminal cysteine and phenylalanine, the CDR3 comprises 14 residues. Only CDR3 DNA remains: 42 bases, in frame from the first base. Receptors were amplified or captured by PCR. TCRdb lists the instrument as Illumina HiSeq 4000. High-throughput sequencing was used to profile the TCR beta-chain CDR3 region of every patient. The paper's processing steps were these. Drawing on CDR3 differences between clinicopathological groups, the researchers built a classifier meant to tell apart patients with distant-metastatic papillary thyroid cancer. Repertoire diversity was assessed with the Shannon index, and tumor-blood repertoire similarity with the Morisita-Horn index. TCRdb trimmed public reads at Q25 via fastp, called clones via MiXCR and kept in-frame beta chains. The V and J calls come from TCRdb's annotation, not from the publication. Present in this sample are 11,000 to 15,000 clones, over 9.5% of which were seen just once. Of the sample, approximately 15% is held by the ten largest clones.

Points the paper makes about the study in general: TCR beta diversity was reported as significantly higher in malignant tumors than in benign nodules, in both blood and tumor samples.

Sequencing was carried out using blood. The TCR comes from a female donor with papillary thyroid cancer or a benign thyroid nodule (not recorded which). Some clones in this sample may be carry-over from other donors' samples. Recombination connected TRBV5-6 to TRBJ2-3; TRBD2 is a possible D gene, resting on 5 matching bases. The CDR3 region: CASSLHTRWHTQYF. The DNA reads TGTGCCAGCAGCTTGCACACTAGGTGGCATACGCAGTATTTT.